Sequencing of this T cell receptor beta chain was carried out in a study of cytomegalovirus exposure and HLA in healthy donors. The length of the CDR3 is 16 residues. The ends were cut back, 0 bases at V and 4 bases at J, with 14 bases in the middle. Germline CDR1 reads SGHTS; CDR2 reads YDEGEE. Vbeta (60) and Jbeta (13) primers were used in the PCR. Assay: immunoSEQ multiplex PCR; the TCRdb copy retains only in-frame clones and omits some. The table has 70,000 to 95,000 clones, roughly 81% seen once. The rearrangement joins TRBV5-8 to TRBJ1-5; unclear D gene. The TCR comes from a woman aged 18-29 years in good health and CMV-seropositive. The sequenced sample was PBMCs. CDR3 loop: CASSLGSGGLNQPQHF. For the CDR3, the DNA is TGTGCCAGCAGCTTGGGATCCGGCGGTCTAAATCAGCCCCAGCATTTT. The whole variable domain, remainder taken from reference TRBV5-8 and TRBJ1-5, is EAGVTQSPTHLIKTRGQQATLRCSPISGHTSVYWYQQALGLGLQFLLWYDEGEERNRGNFPPRFSGRQFPNYSSELNVNALELEDSALYLCASSLGSGGLNQPQHFGDGTRLSIL.